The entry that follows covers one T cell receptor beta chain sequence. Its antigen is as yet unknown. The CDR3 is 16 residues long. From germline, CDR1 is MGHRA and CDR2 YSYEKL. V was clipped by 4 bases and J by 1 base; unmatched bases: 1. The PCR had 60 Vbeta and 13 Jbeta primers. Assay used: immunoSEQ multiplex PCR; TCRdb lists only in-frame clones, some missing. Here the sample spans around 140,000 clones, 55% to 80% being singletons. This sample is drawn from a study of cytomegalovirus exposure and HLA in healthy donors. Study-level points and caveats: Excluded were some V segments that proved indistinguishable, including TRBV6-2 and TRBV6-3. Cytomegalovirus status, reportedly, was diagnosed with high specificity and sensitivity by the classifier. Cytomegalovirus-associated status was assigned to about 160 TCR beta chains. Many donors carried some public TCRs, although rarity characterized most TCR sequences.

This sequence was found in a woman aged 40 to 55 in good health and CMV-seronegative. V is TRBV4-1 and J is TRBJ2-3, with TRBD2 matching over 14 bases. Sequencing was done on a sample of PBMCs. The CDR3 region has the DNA TGCGCCAGCAGCCCGGGACTAGCGGGGGGCACAGATACGCAGTATTTT. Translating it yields CASSPGLAGGTDTQYF.